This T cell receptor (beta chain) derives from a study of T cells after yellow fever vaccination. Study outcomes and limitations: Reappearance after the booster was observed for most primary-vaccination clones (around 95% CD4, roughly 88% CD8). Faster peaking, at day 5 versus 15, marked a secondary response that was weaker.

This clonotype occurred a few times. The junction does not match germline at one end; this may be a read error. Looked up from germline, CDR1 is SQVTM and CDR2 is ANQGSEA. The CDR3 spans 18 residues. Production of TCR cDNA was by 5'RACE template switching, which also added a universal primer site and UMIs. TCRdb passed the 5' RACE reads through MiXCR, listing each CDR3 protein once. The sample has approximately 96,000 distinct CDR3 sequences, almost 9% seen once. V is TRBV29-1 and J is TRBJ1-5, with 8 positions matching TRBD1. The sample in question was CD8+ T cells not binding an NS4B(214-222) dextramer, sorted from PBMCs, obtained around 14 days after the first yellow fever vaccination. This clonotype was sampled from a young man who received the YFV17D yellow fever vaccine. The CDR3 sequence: CSVQEAPGGADSNQPQHF. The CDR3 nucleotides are TGCAGCGTTCAAGAGGCCCCAGGGGGCGCCGATAGCAATCAGCCCCAGCATTTT.